This TCR beta chain was found in a study of beta chain features in type 1 diabetes. Details on this clone: The antigen remains undetermined.

This CDR3 is built from 12 residues. V was cut by 0 bases and J by 6 bases, with 5 bases left in between. Per germline, CDR1 SGHTA and CDR2 FQGNSA. Study outcomes and limitations: PCR, the amplification step, might favor shorter templates, equally in patients and controls.

In total, each donor contributed a single heparinised blood draw that averaged about 120 mL. As every portion of the isolated RNA was reverse transcribed, the sequencing read expressed TCRB transcripts. Clones were read by immunoSEQ multiplex PCR, and TCRdb kept only the in-frame ones, dropping some. The table shows 250,000 to 300,000 clones, with 8% occurring only once. What was sequenced was central memory CD4+ T cells from blood. This receptor was taken from a young woman in good health. This chain joins TRBV7-2 and TRBJ1-2; D is unresolved. In DNA form, the CDR3 reads TGTGCCAGCAGCTTAGCTTACGATGGCTACACCTTC. Translating it yields CASSLAYDGYTF.